This TCR beta chain was captured by sequencing in a study of post-analysis software for immune sequencing data. Overall study findings and caveats: Controls showed significantly higher normalized Chao1 diversity than did multiple sclerosis patients. Patients used about 5 TRBV segments, including TRBV5-6, TRBV5-1 and TRBV20-1, more often than controls.

With 3 bases removed from V and 6 bases from J, the gap between germline ends came to 16 bases. Germline lookup yields CDR1 SGHDT and CDR2 YYEEEE. The CDR3 has 15 amino acids. Concerning this clonotype itself: Its cognate antigen is unknown.

Unique molecular identifiers were present in the TCR beta cDNA libraries. TCRdb re-analysed the PCR reads in MiXCR, keeping a single row per CDR3 protein. The sample gives about 620,000 distinct CDR3 sequences, 44% of which show up once; 1.5% to 2% is in the top ten. This sequence joins TRBV5-6 and TRBJ2-1, with D possibly matching TRBD2 (5 bases). The sequence was collected from a girl aged 10 to 17 with multiple sclerosis. The specimen was blood. CDR3 coding DNA: TGTGCCAGCAGCTCCGCGAGCGGTCTTGGCAATGAGCAGTTCTTC. This codes for CASSSASGLGNEQFF.